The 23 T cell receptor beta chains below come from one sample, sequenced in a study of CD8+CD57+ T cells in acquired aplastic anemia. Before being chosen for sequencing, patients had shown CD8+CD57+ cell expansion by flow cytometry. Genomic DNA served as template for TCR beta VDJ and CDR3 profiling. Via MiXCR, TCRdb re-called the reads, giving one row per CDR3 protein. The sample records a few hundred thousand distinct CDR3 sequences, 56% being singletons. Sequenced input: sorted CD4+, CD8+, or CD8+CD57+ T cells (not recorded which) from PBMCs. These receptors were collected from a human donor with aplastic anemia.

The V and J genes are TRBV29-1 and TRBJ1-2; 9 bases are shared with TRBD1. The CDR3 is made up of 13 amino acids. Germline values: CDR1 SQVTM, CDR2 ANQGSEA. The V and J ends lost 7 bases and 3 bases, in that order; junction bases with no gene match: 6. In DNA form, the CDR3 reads TGCAGCGGGGGGGACAGGGATTACTATGGCTACACCTTC. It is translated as CSGGDRDYYGYTF.

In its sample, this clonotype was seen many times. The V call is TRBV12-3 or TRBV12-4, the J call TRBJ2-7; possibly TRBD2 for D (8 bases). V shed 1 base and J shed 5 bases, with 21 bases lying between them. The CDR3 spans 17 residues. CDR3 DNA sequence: TGTGCCAGCAGTTTAGAGGGGACAGCCTTAGCGGGACACGAGCAGTACTTC. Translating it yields CASSLEGTALAGHEQYF.

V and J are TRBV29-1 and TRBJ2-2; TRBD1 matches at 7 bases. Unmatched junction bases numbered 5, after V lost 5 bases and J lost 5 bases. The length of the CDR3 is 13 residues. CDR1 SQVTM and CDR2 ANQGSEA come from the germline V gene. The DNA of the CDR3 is TGCAGCGTTCTTGACAGGGCAACCGGGGAGCTGTTTTTT. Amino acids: CSVLDRATGELFF.

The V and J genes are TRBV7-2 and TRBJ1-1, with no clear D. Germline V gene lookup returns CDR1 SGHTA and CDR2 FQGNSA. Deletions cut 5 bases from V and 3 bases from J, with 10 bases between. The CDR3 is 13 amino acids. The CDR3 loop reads CASSGRVHTEAFF. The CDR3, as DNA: TGTGCCAGCAGCGGCCGGGTACACACTGAAGCTTTCTTT.

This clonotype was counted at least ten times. CDR3: CASSLPQGRYGYTF. CDR3 DNA sequence: TGTGCCAGCAGCTTACCGCAGGGGCGCTATGGCTACACCTTC. V and J are TRBV7-9 and TRBJ1-2; D possibly corresponds to TRBD1 (6 bases). The V end was cut by 2 bases, the J end by 4 bases, with 11 bases between. This CDR3 is 14 amino acids long. Per germline, CDR1 SEHNR and CDR2 FQNEAQ (reference sequence).

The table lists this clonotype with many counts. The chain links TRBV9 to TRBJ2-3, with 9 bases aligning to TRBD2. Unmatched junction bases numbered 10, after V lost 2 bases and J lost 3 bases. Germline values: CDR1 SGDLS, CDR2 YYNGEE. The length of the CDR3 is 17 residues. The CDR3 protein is CASSVGGGRGVTDTQYF. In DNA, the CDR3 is TGTGCCAGCAGCGTTGGAGGCGGGAGGGGGGTGACAGATACGCAGTATTTT.

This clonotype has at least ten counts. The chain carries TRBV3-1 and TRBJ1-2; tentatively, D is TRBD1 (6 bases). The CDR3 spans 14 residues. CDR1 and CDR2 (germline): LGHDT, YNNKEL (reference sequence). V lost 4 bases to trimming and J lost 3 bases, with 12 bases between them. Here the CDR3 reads CASSRRGGDYGYTF. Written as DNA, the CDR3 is TGTGCCAGCAGCCGCAGGGGAGGGGACTATGGCTACACCTTC.

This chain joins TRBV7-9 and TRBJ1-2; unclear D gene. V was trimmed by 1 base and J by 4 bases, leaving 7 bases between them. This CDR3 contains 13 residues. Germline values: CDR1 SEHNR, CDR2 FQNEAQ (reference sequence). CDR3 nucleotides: TGTGCCAGCAGCTTAGGCACCCCCTATGGCTACACCTTC. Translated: CASSLGTPYGYTF.

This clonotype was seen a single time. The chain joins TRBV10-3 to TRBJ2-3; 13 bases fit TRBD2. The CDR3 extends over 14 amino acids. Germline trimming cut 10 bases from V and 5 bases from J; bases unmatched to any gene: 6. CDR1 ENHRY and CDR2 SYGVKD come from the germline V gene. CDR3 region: CATTGTSGKDTQYF. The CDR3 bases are TGTGCCACCACCGGGACTAGCGGGAAAGATACGCAGTATTTT.

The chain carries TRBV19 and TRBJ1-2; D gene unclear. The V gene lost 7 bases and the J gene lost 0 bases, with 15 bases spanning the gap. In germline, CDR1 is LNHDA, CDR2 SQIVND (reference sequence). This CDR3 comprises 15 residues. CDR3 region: CASINLTGSNYGYTF. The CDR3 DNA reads TGTGCCAGTATCAACCTGACGGGGTCTAACTATGGCTACACCTTC.

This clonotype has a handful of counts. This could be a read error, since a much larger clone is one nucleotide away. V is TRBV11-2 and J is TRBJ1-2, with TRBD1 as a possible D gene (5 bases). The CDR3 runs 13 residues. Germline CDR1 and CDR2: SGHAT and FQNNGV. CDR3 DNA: TGTGCCAGCAGCCCTGACAGTAACTATTGCTACACCTTC. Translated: CASSPDSNYCYTF.

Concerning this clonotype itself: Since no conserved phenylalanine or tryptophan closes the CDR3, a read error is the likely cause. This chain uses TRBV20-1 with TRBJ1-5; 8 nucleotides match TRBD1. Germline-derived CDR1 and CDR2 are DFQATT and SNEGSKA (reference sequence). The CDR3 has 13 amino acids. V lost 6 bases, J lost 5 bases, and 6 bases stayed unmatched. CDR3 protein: CSAEWTGYQPQHS. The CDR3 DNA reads TGCAGTGCAGAATGGACAGGGTATCAGCCCCAGCATTCT.

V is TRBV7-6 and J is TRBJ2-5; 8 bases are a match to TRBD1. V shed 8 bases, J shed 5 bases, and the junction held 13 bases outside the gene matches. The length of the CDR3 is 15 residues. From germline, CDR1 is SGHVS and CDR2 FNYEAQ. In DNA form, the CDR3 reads TGTGCCAGCGGGGAGACAGGGGAGCTTCGGGAGACCCAGTACTTC. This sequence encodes CASGETGELRETQYF.

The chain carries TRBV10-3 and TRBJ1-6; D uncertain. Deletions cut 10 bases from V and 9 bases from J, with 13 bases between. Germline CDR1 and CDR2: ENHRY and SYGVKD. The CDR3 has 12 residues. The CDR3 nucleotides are TGTGCCAGCACCAACCCGCGTTCACCCCTCCACTTT. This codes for CASTNPRSPLHF.

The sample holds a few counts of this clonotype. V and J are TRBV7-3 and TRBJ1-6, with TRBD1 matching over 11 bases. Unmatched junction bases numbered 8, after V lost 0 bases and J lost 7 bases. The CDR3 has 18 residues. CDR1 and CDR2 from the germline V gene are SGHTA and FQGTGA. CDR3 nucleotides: TGTGCCAGCAGCTTAACGGGAGGACAGGGGGCGCGGAATTCACCCCTCCACTTT. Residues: CASSLTGGQGARNSPLHF.

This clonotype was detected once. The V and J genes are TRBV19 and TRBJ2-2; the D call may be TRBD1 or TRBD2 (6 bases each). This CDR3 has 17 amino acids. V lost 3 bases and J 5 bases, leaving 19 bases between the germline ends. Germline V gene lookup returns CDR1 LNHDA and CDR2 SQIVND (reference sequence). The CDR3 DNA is TGTGCCAGTAGTATGGAGGTCGGCATAGGGGGGACCGGGGAGCTGTTTTTT. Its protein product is CASSMEVGIGGTGELFF.

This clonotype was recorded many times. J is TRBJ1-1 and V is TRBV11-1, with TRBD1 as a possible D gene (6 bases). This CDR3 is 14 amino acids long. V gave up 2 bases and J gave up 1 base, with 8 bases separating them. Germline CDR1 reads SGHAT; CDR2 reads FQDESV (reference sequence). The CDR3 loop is CASSLPTGNTEAFF. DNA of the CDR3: TGTGCCAGCAGCTTACCGACAGGGAACACTGAAGCTTTCTTT.

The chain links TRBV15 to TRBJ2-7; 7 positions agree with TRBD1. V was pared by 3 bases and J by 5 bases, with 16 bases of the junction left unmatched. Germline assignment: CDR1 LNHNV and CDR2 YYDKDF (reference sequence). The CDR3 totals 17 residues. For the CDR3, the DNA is TGTGCCACCAGCAGTAAGGGGGCAAACAGAGCCGGGGACGAGCAGTACTTC. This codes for CATSSKGANRAGDEQYF. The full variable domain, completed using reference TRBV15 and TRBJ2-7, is DAMVIQNPRYQVTQFGKPVTLSCSQTLNHNVMYWYQQKSSQAPKLLFHYYDKDFNNEADTPDNFQSRRPNTSFCFLDIRSPGLGDTAMYLCATSSKGANRAGDEQYFGPGTRLTVT.

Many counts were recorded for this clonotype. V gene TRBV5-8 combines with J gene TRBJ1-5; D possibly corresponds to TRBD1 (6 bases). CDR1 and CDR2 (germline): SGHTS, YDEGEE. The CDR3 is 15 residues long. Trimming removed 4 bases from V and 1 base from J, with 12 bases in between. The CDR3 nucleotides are TGTGCCAGCAGCGGAGACCAGGGGAGCAATCAGCCCCAGCATTTT. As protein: CASSGDQGSNQPQHF.

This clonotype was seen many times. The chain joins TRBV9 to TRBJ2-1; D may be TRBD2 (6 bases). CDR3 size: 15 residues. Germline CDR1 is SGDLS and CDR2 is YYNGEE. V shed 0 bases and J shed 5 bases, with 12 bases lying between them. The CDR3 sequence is CASSVAGSGHNEQFF. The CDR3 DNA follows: TGTGCCAGCAGCGTAGCCGGGAGCGGCCACAATGAGCAGTTCTTC.

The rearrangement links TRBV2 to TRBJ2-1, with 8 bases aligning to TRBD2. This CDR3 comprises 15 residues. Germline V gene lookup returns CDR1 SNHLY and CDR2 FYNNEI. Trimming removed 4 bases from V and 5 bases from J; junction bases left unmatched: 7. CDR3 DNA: TGTGCCAGCAGTGCTATGCGGGGGGCGGACAATGAGCAGTTCTTC. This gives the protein CASSAMRGADNEQFF.

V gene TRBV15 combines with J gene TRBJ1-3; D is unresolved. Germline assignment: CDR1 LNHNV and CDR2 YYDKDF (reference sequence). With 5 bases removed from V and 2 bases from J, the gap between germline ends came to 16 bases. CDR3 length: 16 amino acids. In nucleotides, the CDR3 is TGTGCCACCAGCGGGATTGACCGGGAGCCTGGAAACACCATATATTTT. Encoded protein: CATSGIDREPGNTIYF. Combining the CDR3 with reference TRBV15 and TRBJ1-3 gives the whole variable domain DAMVIQNPRYQVTQFGKPVTLSCSQTLNHNVMYWYQQKSSQAPKLLFHYYDKDFNNEADTPDNFQSRRPNTSFCFLDIRSPGLGDTAMYLCATSGIDREPGNTIYFGEGSWLTVV.

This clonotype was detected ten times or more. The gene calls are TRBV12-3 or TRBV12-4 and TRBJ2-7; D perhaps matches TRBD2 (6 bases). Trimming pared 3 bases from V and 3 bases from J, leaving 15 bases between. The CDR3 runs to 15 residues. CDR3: CASSFRAEGNYEQYF. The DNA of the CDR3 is TGTGCCAGCAGTTTTCGAGCGGAGGGAAACTACGAGCAGTACTTC.